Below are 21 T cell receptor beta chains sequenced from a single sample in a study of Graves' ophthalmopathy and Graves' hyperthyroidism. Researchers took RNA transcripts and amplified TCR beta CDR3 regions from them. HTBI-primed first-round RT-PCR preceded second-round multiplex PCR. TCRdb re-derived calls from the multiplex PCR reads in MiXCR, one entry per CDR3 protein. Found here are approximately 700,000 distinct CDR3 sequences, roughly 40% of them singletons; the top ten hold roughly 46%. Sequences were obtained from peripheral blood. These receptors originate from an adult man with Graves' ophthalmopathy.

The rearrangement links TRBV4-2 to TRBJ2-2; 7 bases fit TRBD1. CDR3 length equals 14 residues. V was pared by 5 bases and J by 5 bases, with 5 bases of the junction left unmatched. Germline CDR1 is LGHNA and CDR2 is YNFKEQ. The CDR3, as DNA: TGTGCCAGCAGCATAGGGACAGTGACCGGGGAGCTGTTTTTT. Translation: CASSIGTVTGELFF.

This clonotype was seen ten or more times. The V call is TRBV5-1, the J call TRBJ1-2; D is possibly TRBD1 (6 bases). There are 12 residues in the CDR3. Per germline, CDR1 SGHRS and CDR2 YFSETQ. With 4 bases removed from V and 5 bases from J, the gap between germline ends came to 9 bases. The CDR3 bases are TGCGCCAGCAGCAACAGGGATTATGGCTACACCTTC. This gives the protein CASSNRDYGYTF.

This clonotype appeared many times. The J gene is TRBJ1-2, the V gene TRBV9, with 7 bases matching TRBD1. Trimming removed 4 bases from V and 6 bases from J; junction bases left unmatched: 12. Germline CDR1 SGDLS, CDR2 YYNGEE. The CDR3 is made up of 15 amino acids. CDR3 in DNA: TGTGCCAGCAGCCTCCGACAGGGAAGACGAGATGGCTACACCTTC. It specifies CASSLRQGRRDGYTF.

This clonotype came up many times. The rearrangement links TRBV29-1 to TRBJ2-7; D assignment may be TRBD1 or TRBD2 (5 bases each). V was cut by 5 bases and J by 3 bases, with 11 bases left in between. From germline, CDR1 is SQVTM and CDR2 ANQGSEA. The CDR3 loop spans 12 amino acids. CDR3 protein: CSVRLGDYEQYF. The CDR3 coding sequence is TGCAGCGTTAGACTGGGGGACTACGAGCAGTACTTC.

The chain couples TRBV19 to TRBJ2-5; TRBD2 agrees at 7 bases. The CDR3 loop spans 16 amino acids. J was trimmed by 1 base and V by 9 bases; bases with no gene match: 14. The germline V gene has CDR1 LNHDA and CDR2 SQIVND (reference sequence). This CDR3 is CASSSYPAGTQETQYF. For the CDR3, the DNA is TGTGCCAGCAGCAGCTACCCAGCGGGGACCCAAGAGACCCAGTACTTC.

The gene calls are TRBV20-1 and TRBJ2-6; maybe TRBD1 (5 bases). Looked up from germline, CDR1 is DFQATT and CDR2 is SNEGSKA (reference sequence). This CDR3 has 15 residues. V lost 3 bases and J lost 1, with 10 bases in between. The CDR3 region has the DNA TGCAGTGCTAGGGCATCAGGGTCTGGGGCCAACGTCCTGACTTTC. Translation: CSARASGSGANVLTF.

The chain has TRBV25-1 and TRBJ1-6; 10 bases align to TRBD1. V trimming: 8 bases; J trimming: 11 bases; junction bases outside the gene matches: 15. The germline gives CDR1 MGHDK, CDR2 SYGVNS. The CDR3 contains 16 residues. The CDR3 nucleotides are TGTGCCAGCCAAAGAACCTCCGGGACAGGGGTTACACCCCTCCACTTT. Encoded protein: CASQRTSGTGVTPLHF. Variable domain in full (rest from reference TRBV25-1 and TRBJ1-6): EADIYQTPRYLVIGTGKKITLECSQTMGHDKMYWYQQDPGMELHLIHYSYGVNSTEKGDLSSESTVSRIRTEHFPLTLESARPSHTSQYLCASQRTSGTGVTPLHFGNGTRLTVT.

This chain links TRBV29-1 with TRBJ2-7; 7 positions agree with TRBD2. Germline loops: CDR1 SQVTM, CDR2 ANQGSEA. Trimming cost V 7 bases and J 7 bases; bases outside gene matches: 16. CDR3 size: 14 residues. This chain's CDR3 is CSATGGIMSWEQYF. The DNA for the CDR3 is TGCAGCGCTACCGGGGGGATCATGTCGTGGGAGCAGTACTTC.

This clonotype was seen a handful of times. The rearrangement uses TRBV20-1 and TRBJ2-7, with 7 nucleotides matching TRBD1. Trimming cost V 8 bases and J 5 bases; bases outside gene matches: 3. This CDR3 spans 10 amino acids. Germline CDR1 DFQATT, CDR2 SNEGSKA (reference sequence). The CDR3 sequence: CSPDRDEQYF. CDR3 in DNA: TGCAGTCCAGACAGGGACGAGCAGTACTTC.

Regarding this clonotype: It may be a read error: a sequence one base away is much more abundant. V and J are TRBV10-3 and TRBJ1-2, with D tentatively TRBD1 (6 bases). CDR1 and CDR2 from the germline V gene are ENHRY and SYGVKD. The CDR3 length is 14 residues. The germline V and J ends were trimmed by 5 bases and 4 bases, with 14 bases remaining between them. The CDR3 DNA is TGTGCCATCAGTTTGGTTCGGGGGGCCTATGGCTACACCTTC. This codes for CAISLVRGAYGYTF.

CDR3: CASRMEGRDTEAFF. CDR3 nucleotides: TGTGCCAGCAGAATGGAGGGCCGGGACACTGAAGCTTTCTTT. J is TRBJ1-1 and V is TRBV7-9; D uncertain. CDR3 length: 14 residues. Trimming cost V 6 bases and J 3 bases, with 14 bases left between them. CDR1 and CDR2 from the germline V gene are SEHNR and FQNEAQ (reference sequence).

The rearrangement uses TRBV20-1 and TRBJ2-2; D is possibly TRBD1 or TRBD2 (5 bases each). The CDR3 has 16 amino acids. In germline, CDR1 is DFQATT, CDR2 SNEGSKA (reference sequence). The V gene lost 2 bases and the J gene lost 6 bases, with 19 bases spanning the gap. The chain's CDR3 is CSARQGAGGLSGELFF. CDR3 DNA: TGCAGTGCTAGACAAGGGGCGGGCGGCCTCTCCGGGGAGCTGTTTTTT.

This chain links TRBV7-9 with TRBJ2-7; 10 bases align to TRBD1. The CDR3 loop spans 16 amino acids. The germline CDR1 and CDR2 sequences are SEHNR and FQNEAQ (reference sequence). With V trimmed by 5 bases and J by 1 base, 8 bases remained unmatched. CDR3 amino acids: CASSPPWGQGSYEQYF. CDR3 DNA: TGTGCCAGCAGCCCTCCCTGGGGACAGGGGTCCTACGAGCAGTACTTC.

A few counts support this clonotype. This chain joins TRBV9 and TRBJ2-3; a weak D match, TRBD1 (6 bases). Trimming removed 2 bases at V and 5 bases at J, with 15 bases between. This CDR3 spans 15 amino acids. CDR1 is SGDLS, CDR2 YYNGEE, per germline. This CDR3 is CASSVGDRNKDTQYF. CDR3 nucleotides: TGTGCCAGCAGCGTGGGAGACAGGAACAAAGATACGCAGTATTTT.

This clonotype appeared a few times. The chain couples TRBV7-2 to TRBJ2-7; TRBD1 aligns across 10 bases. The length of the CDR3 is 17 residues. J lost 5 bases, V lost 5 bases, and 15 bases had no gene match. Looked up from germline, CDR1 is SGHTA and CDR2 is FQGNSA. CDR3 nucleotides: TGTGCCAGCAGCCCTATGCGGCGGGACAGGGGAATGAACGAGCAGTACTTC. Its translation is CASSPMRRDRGMNEQYF.

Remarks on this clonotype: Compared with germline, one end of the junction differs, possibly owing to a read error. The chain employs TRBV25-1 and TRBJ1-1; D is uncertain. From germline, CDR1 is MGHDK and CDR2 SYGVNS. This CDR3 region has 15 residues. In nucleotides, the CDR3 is TGTACCAGCAGTGGACTTGGCGCACGGCAAACTGGAGCTTTCTTT. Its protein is CTSSGLGARQTGAFF. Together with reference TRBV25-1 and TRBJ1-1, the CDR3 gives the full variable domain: EADIYQTPRYLVIGTGKKITLECSQTMGHDKMYWYQQDPGMELHLIHYSYGVNSTEKGDLSSESTVSRIRTEHFPLTLESARPSHTSQYLCTSSGLGARQTGAFFGQGTRLTVV.

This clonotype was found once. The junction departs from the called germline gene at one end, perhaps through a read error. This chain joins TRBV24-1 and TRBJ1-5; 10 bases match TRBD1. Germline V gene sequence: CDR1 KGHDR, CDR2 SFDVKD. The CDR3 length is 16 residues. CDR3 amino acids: CASSGPPGTGDQPQHF. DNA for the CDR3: TGTGCCAGCAGTGGACCCCCAGGGACAGGGGATCAGCCCCAGCATTTT.

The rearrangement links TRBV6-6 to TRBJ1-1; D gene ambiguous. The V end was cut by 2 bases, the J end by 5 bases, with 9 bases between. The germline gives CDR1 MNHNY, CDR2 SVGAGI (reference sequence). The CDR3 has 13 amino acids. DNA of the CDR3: TGTGCCAGCAGTTACCTTACCAGAACTGAAGCTTTCTTT. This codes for CASSYLTRTEAFF.

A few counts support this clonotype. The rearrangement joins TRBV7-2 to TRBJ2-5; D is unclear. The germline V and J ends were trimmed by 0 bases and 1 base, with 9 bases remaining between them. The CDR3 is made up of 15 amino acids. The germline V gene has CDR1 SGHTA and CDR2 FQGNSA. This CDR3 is CASSLAWATQETQYF. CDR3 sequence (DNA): TGTGCCAGCAGCTTAGCGTGGGCGACCCAAGAGACCCAGTACTTC.

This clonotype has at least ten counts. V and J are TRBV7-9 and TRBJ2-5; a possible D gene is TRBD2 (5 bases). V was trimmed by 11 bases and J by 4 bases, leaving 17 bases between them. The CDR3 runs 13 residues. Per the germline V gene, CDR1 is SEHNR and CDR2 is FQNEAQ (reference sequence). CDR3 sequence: CAGIRGGSETQYF. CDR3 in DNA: TGTGCCGGGATCCGGGGTGGTTCAGAGACCCAGTACTTC.

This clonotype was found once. CDR3 nucleotides: TGTGCCATCAGTACAGGGAGCTCTGGAACCGGGTTTGGTTTCTTT. It encodes CAISTGSSGTGFGFF. This rearrangement joins TRBV10-3 to TRBJ1-1; the D gene is possibly TRBD1 (6 bases). There are 15 residues in the CDR3. Per the germline V gene, CDR1 is ENHRY and CDR2 is SYGVKD. Trimming took off 5 bases at V and 13 bases at J, with 26 bases between the two ends.